Each of the 27 T cell receptor beta chains below was sequenced from the same sample in a study of cytomegalovirus exposure and HLA in healthy donors. Primers: 60 Vbeta forward and 13 Jbeta reverse. Profiling relied on immunoSEQ multiplex PCR, and the TCRdb table lists in-frame clones only, not all of them. The sample includes about 25,000 clones, just under 80% of them seen just once. Sequencing was carried out using PBMCs. The source of these receptors is a male donor in good health and CMV-seronegative.

The V call is TRBV13, the J call TRBJ2-7, with 7 positions matching TRBD1. The CDR3 contains 16 residues. Germline assignment: CDR1 PRHDT and CDR2 FYEKMQ (reference sequence). Trimming took 4 bases from V and 1 from J; bases not matched to a gene: 10. The CDR3 reads CASSSPQGGSSYEQYF. The CDR3 nucleotides are TGTGCCAGCAGCTCTCCCCAAGGGGGCTCGTCCTACGAGCAGTACTTC.

The chain links TRBV6-1 to TRBJ2-1; possible D gene TRBD2, 5 bases. Trimming cost V 6 bases and J 6 bases, with 15 bases left between them. Germline CDR1 reads MNHNS; CDR2 reads SASEGT. This CDR3 spans 14 amino acids. CDR3 loop: CASRGVTRGNEQFF. CDR3 in DNA: TGTGCCAGCAGGGGAGTAACACGAGGCAATGAGCAGTTCTTC.

The chain links TRBV18 to TRBJ2-7, with D possibly TRBD2 on 5 matching bases. V gave up 3 bases and J gave up 0 bases, with 18 bases separating them. CDR1 and CDR2 from the germline V gene are KGHSH and LQKENI. This CDR3 has 17 amino acids. CDR3 in DNA: TGTGCCAGCTCACCTATCCGGGGTAGCCAAAGCTCCTACGAGCAGTACTTC. The encoded protein is CASSPIRGSQSSYEQYF.

This clone was observed a single time. This rearrangement joins TRBV28 to TRBJ1-4; TRBD1 agrees at 8 bases. CDR3 size: 18 residues. Unmatched junction bases numbered 8, after V lost 1 base and J lost 1 base. CDR1 is MDHEN and CDR2 is SYDVKM in the germline V gene. As DNA, the CDR3 is TGTGCCAGCAGTTTATCCGACAGGGGAAGGGTAACTAATGAAAAACTGTTTTTT. This translates into CASSLSDRGRVTNEKLFF.

This clone was seen only a few times. The CDR3 DNA sequence: TGTGCCAGCAGTGCCGGACAGGGGGCGGGTGAAAAACTGTTTTTT. Its protein product is CASSAGQGAGEKLFF. The chain couples TRBV6-1 to TRBJ1-4; 11 bases align to TRBD1. Looked up from germline, CDR1 is MNHNS and CDR2 is SASEGT. CDR3 length equals 15 residues. Trimming removed 4 bases from V and 7 bases from J; junction bases left unmatched: 5.

The genes are TRBV7-9 and TRBJ2-2; TRBD1 matches 9 bases. The germline CDR1 and CDR2 sequences are SEHNR and FQNEAQ (reference sequence). The CDR3 contains 15 residues. The trim removed 5 bases at V and 2 bases at J, leaving 3 bases unmatched. CDR3 nucleotide sequence: TGTGCCAGCAGCACACAGGGGGCAAACACCGGGGAGCTGTTTTTT. Its translation: CASSTQGANTGELFF.

The V and J genes are TRBV27 and TRBJ2-3, with 11 bases identical to TRBD2. With 8 bases clipped from V and 4 bases from J, the junction kept 11 bases outside the gene matches. The CDR3 covers 16 residues. CDR1 is MNHEY, CDR2 SMNVEV, per germline (reference sequence). Here the CDR3 reads CASRSMTSGIADTQYF. The CDR3 DNA follows: TGTGCCAGCCGATCAATGACTAGCGGGATTGCAGATACGCAGTATTTT.

The chain is built from TRBV5-1 and TRBJ1-6; 10 bases fit TRBD1. J was trimmed by 6 bases and V by 0 bases; bases with no gene match: 3. From germline, CDR1 is SGHRS and CDR2 YFSETQ. The CDR3 length is 16 residues. CDR3 coding DNA: TGCGCCAGCAGCTTGGGGACAGGGGGTTTTAATTCACCCCTCCACTTT. Its translation: CASSLGTGGFNSPLHF.

This sequence joins TRBV5-1 and TRBJ2-7; possible D gene TRBD2, 5 bases. Trimming removed 5 bases from V and 5 bases from J, with 17 bases in between. Germline-derived CDR1 and CDR2 are SGHRS and YFSETQ. The CDR3 covers 14 residues. This CDR3 reads CASRSASSGDEQYF. As DNA, the CDR3 is TGCGCCAGCAGAAGTGCTAGCTCGGGTGACGAGCAGTACTTC.

The chain carries TRBV28 and TRBJ2-7; D might be TRBD1 (6 bases). Germline V gene lookup returns CDR1 MDHEN and CDR2 SYDVKM. The V end was cut by 3 bases, the J end by 2 bases, with 11 bases between. This CDR3 is 14 amino acids long. The CDR3 loop reads CASSLWGQPYEQYF. CDR3 coding DNA: TGTGCCAGCAGTTTGTGGGGGCAGCCCTACGAGCAGTACTTC.

A few counts support this clone. CDR3 DNA sequence: TGTGCCAGTACCCTTACGGGCAATCAGCCCCAGCATTTT. Translated: CASTLTGNQPQHF. The chain has TRBV19 and TRBJ1-5; D is undetermined. CDR3 size: 13 residues. Trimming stripped 7 bases from V and 2 bases from J, with 9 bases between. Germline CDR1 LNHDA, CDR2 SQIVND (reference sequence).

This clone was observed a single time. The chain has TRBV7-9 and TRBJ2-1; TRBD1 matches at 7 bases. Germline CDR1 is SEHNR and CDR2 is FQNEAQ (reference sequence). The CDR3 totals 16 residues. V was clipped by 4 bases and J by 4 bases; unmatched bases: 10. CDR3 sequence reads: CASSSRGQKNYNEQFF. The CDR3, as DNA: TGTGCCAGCAGCTCAAGGGGACAGAAGAATTACAATGAGCAGTTCTTC.

The chain carries TRBV6-5 and TRBJ2-7, with D unresolved. Germline CDR1 MNHEY, CDR2 SVGAGI. Trimming removed 6 bases at V and 0 bases at J, with 15 bases between. CDR3 size: 15 residues. The CDR3 loop is CASRRLTADSYEQYF. The DNA of the CDR3 is TGTGCCAGCAGGAGACTGACGGCCGACTCCTACGAGCAGTACTTC.

A single count supports this clone. The genes are TRBV11-3 and TRBJ2-5; 7 nucleotides match TRBD1. Near its end, the DNA agrees better with TRBJ2-7, so the J call may be wrong. The CDR3 contains 13 residues. The germline V gene has CDR1 SGHNT and CDR2 YENEEA. CDR3 DNA sequence: TGTGCCAGCAGCCCTGGGACAGTTCACGAGCAGTACTTC. This encodes CASSPGTVHEQYF.

With regard to this clone: A read error may account for a junction end that differs from germline. The chain uses TRBV7-9 and TRBJ1-1; 10 bases agree with TRBD1. This CDR3 region has 14 residues. The germline V gene encodes CDR1 SEHNR and CDR2 FQNEAQ (reference sequence). The CDR3 sequence: CAGSLDGQGVGTFF. The CDR3 nucleotides read TGTGCCGGCAGCTTAGACGGACAGGGGGTTGGGACTTTCTTT. The entire variable domain, with the rest obtained from reference TRBV7-9 and TRBJ1-1, is as follows: DTGVSQNPRHKITKRGQNVTFRCDPISEHNRLYWYRQTLGQGPEFLTYFQNEAQLEKSRLLSDRFSAERPKGSFSTLEIQRTEQGDSAMYLCAGSLDGQGVGTFFGQGTRLTVV.

The chain has TRBV28 and TRBJ2-7; D possibly corresponds to TRBD2 (5 bases). Trimming cost V 3 bases and J 4 bases, with 7 bases left between them. Germline V gene lookup returns CDR1 MDHEN and CDR2 SYDVKM. This CDR3 region has 12 residues. The CDR3 reads CASSLTIYEQYF. The CDR3 DNA reads TGTGCCAGCAGTTTGACTATATACGAGCAGTACTTC. The full variable domain, completed using reference TRBV28 and TRBJ2-7, is DVKVTQSSRYLVKRTGEKVFLECVQDMDHENMFWYRQDPGLGLRLIYFSYDVKMKEKGDIPEGYSVSREKKERFSLILESASTNQTSMYLCASSLTIYEQYFGPGTRLTVT.

The rearrangement uses TRBV6-5 and TRBJ2-1; 7 nucleotides agree with TRBD2. CDR3 size: 14 residues. The V segment lost 2 bases and the J segment 7 bases; nucleotides outside the gene matches: 5. Germline V gives CDR1 MNHEY, CDR2 SVGAGI. The CDR3 DNA is TGTGCCAGCAGTTACGGCGGGAGTACGAATGAGCAGTTCTTC. This sequence encodes CASSYGGSTNEQFF.

This chain's CDR3 is CASSSRDRLYNEQFF. The CDR3, as DNA: TGTGCCAGCAGCTCCCGGGACAGACTCTACAATGAGCAGTTCTTC. The rearrangement links TRBV11-2 to TRBJ2-1, with 7 bases aligning to TRBD1. Looked up from germline, CDR1 is SGHAT and CDR2 is FQNNGV. The CDR3 runs 15 residues. V trimming: 4 bases; J trimming: 3 bases; junction bases outside the gene matches: 6.

Note on this clone: One junction end disagrees with the germline gene, perhaps due to a read error. CDR3 nucleotides: TGTGCCAGCAGCTTACGGACAGACTCCTACGGGCAGTACTTC. Residues: CASSLRTDSYGQYF. The gene calls are TRBV11-2 and TRBJ2-7, with a tentative D call TRBD1 (6 bases). The CDR3 totals 14 residues. Germline-derived CDR1 and CDR2 are SGHAT and FQNNGV.

The chain joins TRBV7-9 to TRBJ2-7; TRBD1 might be the D (6 bases). V dropped 1 base and J dropped 6 bases, with 13 bases sitting between them. Germline V gene lookup returns CDR1 SEHNR and CDR2 FQNEAQ (reference sequence). This CDR3 is 14 amino acids long. CDR3 DNA: TGTGCCAGCAGCTTAGGGCCCCCGACAGGCGAGCAGTACTTC. The encoded protein is CASSLGPPTGEQYF.

This chain joins TRBV6-1 and TRBJ2-5; D is perhaps TRBD1 (6 bases). Germline loops: CDR1 MNHNS, CDR2 SASEGT. The CDR3 runs to 14 residues. Trimming cost V 1 base and J 2 bases, with 8 bases left between them. The CDR3 region has the DNA TGTGCCAGCAGTGAAGGGACAGCTCAAGAGACCCAGTACTTC. Protein product: CASSEGTAQETQYF.

The chain uses TRBV5-1 and TRBJ1-6; TRBD1 matches 8 bases. Germline lookup yields CDR1 SGHRS and CDR2 YFSETQ. Trimming removed 0 bases from V and 10 bases from J; junction bases left unmatched: 6. The CDR3 has 15 amino acids. As DNA, the CDR3 is TGCGCCAGCAGCTTGGCCGGACAGGGAAGGTCACCCCTCCACTTT. Residues: CASSLAGQGRSPLHF.

The chain recombines TRBV9 with TRBJ2-3; no firm D call. CDR1 is SGDLS, CDR2 YYNGEE, per germline. V was shortened by 4 bases and J by 4 bases, with 13 bases between the two germline ends. The CDR3 is made up of 14 amino acids. In nucleotides, the CDR3 is TGTGCCAGCAGCCCAACCCCCCACTCAGATACGCAGTATTTT. Translating it yields CASSPTPHSDTQYF.

The genes are TRBV28 and TRBJ2-3, with D tentatively TRBD1 (6 bases). The CDR3 runs to 14 residues. Germline values: CDR1 MDHEN, CDR2 SYDVKM. Trimming left V 8 bases short and J 3 bases short, with 15 bases between. CDR3 in amino acids: CASGKDRSTDTQYF. In DNA, the CDR3 is TGTGCCAGCGGGAAGGACAGAAGTACAGATACGCAGTATTTT.

V and J are TRBV28 and TRBJ2-7, with a tentative D call TRBD1 (6 bases). The CDR3 runs to 14 residues. V lost 2 bases and J lost 3, with 11 bases in between. CDR1 and CDR2 (germline): MDHEN, SYDVKM. The CDR3 sequence is CASSLAGQIYEQYF. CDR3 nucleotides: TGTGCCAGCAGTTTAGCCGGACAGATCTACGAGCAGTACTTC.

This chain joins TRBV7-2 and TRBJ1-5, with D maybe TRBD1 (6 bases). V shed 5 bases and J shed 4 bases, with 15 bases lying between them. CDR3 length: 15 residues. The germline gives CDR1 SGHTA, CDR2 FQGNSA. CDR3 region: CASSPGTRENQPQHF. The CDR3 DNA reads TGTGCCAGCAGCCCCGGGACAAGGGAGAATCAGCCCCAGCATTTT.

The chain is built from TRBV19 and TRBJ2-2; 13 nucleotides line up with TRBD2. Germline values: CDR1 LNHDA, CDR2 SQIVND (reference sequence). The CDR3 has 15 residues. The trim removed 4 bases at V and 7 bases at J, leaving 3 bases unmatched. The CDR3 spells CASSRGTSGVGELFF. Here the CDR3 DNA reads TGTGCCAGTAGTAGGGGGACTAGCGGGGTCGGGGAGCTGTTTTTT. Complete variable domain (other parts from reference TRBV19 and TRBJ2-2): DGGITQSPKYLFRKEGQNVTLSCEQNLNHDAMYWYRQDPGQGLRLIYYSQIVNDFQKGDIAEGYSVSREKKESFPLTVTSAQKNPTAFYLCASSRGTSGVGELFFGEGSRLTVL.